This T cell receptor (beta chain) was recovered during a study of OX40 agonist ivuxolimab in advanced cancers. At cycle 4 day 1, cycle 7 day 1, and baseline, blood was sampled. This clone has just one count. The antigen remains unidentified. CDR1 is LNHDA, CDR2 SQIVND, per germline (reference sequence). The CDR3 has 14 amino acids. Between the trimmed V and J ends, which lost 9 bases and 6 bases, there was a span of 17 bases. Study-wide results and limits: Clonal expansion by week 6 occurred in CD4+ and CD8+ blood T cells (at 0.1 to 3.0 mg/kg). Among the lowest levels of clonal expansion were found in partial responders at 0.1-3.0 mg/kg.

Assay: immunoSEQ multiplex PCR; the TCRdb copy retains only in-frame clones and omits some. The sample contains fewer than 85,000 clones, 65% to 90% of which appear only once. The clonotype was recovered from an adult with an advanced solid tumor such as melanoma, head and neck, liver or kidney cancer. This chain uses TRBV19 with TRBJ1-4; D possibly corresponds to TRBD1 (6 bases). This specimen was CD4+ or CD8+ T cells sorted from blood, taken in a trial of the OX40 agonist ivuxolimab. The CDR3 reads CASTYGNRDEKLFF. The CDR3 DNA sequence: TGTGCCAGCACATACGGGAACAGGGATGAAAAACTGTTTTTT. Together with reference TRBV19 and TRBJ1-4, the CDR3 gives the full variable domain: DGGITQSPKYLFRKEGQNVTLSCEQNLNHDAMYWYRQDPGQGLRLIYYSQIVNDFQKGDIAEGYSVSREKKESFPLTVTSAQKNPTAFYLCASTYGNRDEKLFFGSGTQLSVL.